A selection of T cell receptor beta chains follows, all from one sample in a study of blood T cells in healthy people across ages. Using its own MiXCR run on the 5' RACE reads, TCRdb lists one record per CDR3 protein. The sample includes about 1,400,000 distinct CDR3 sequences, 35% to 45% of them seen just once. Input material: blood. These receptors were obtained from a woman between 18 and 29 years old in good health. Both conserved end residues are part of each CDR3. A D gene is named only where the DNA matches it firmly. Rows may omit the clone size; those that give it use once, few, many or a size class.

DNA	CDR3	D	size	V	J
TGTGCCAGCAGCGCAGACGCACTAGCGGGAGACACCGAGGTCCCCTACAATGAGCAGTACTTC	CASSADALAGDTEVPYNEQYF	TRBD2	.	TRBV11-2	TRBJ2-7
TGTGCCAGCAGCTTAGCCTTCGGACAGGGATCAAGAAAGACCCAGTACTTC	CASSLAFGQGSRKTQYF	TRBD1	.	TRBV7-2	TRBJ2-5
TGTGCCAGCAGTGAGGCCGGGGGGCGAGAGACCCAGTACTTC	CASSEAGGRETQYF	.	few	TRBV25-1	TRBJ2-5
TGTGCCAGCAGCTTACTTTTGGCCTACGAGCAGTACTTC	CASSLLLAYEQYF	.	.	TRBV7-2	TRBJ2-7
TGCAGTGCTAGAGGCTCCGACAGGGTTGTATACAATGAGCAGTTCTTC	CSARGSDRVVYNEQFF	TRBD1	few	TRBV20-1	TRBJ2-1
TGTGCCACCAAGAACGGGGCGCCCGATGAGCAGTTCTTC	CATKNGAPDEQFF	.	.	TRBV7-9	TRBJ2-1
TGCGCCAGCAGCGTGGACCCTACTGGAGGCGAGCAGTACTTC	CASSVDPTGGEQYF	.	few	TRBV5-1	TRBJ2-7
TGTGCCAGCAGCTCCAAAACTAGCTATGAGTCCCAGTACTTC	CASSSKTSYESQYF	.	few	TRBV7-2	TRBJ2-5
TGTGCCAGCAGCTTACTGACTAGCGGGGGGGCCATCAGCGTGGTGACCCAGTACTTC	CASSLLTSGGAISVVTQYF	TRBD2	.	TRBV7-6	TRBJ2-5
TGTGCCAGTACTGTGACTAGCGGGGACTTTCATACGCAGTATTTT	CASTVTSGDFHTQYF	TRBD2	few	TRBV19	TRBJ2-3
TGTGCCAGCAGTGAGATAGGCAGGGACTATGGCTACACCTTC	CASSEIGRDYGYTF	.	few	TRBV6-1	TRBJ1-2
TGTGCCACCAGTGACCCACGCCGGACTAGCGGGAGCGGGGATGAGCAGTACTTC	CATSDPRRTSGSGDEQYF	TRBD2	.	TRBV24-1	TRBJ2-5
TGTGCCAGCAGTTTAAGCGGGGGGGCCCACTACGAGCAGTACTTC	CASSLSGGAHYEQYF	TRBD2	.	TRBV28	TRBJ2-7
TGTGCCAGCAGCGACGGACTAGCGGCCGAGGACGAGCAGTACTTC	CASSDGLAAEDEQYF	TRBD2	.	TRBV14	TRBJ2-7
TGTGCCAGCAGCTTAGGACTAGCGGCACCGTACCAAGAGACCCAGTACTTC	CASSLGLAAPYQETQYF	TRBD2	many	TRBV7-2	TRBJ2-5
TGTGCCAGCAGGGGGAGGGGAACGGGGAACACTGAAGCTTTCTTT	CASRGRGTGNTEAFF	.	.	TRBV12-3/TRBV12-4	TRBJ1-1
TGTGCCACCAGTGATCCAATTAACTATGGCTACACCTTC	CATSDPINYGYTF	.	.	TRBV24-1	TRBJ1-2
TGCAGCGTTGAAGACCGCGGGGTGGACACTGAAGCTTTCTTT	CSVEDRGVDTEAFF	.	.	TRBV29-1	TRBJ1-1
TGCAGCGCCTCTCATGGGACAGGGCGCGAGACCCAGTACTTC	CSASHGTGRETQYF	TRBD1	.	TRBV29-1	TRBJ2-5
TGTGCCAGCACCTCGTACTTTTCCCCCCTCTACGAGCAGTACTTC	CASTSYFSPLYEQYF	.	once	TRBV6-1	TRBJ2-7
TGTGCCAGCAGCCACTCGGAGGCGTATGGCTACACCTTC	CASSHSEAYGYTF	.	.	TRBV7-9	TRBJ1-2
TGTGCCAGCAGCTCCGTTTTGCGCAGGGCGAACTACGAGCAGTACTTC	CASSSVLRRANYEQYF	.	.	TRBV11-3	TRBJ2-7
TGCGCCAGCAGCTTGGCCGTGGGCCCTAATACAAATGAGCAGTTCTTC	CASSLAVGPNTNEQFF	.	few	TRBV5-1	TRBJ2-1
TGTGCCAGCAGCTTATGGAGTCTAGCGCTAGCGGCCTACAATGAGCAGTTCTTC	CASSLWSLALAAYNEQFF	TRBD2	.	TRBV7-2	TRBJ2-1
TGTGCCAGCAGCCAGGAGGGCGGGGGGAGCTCCTACGAGCAGTACTTC	CASSQEGGGSSYEQYF	TRBD2	.	TRBV4-2	TRBJ2-7
TGTGCCAGCAGCTTCTTGGTAACTAATGAAAAACTGTTTTTT	CASSFLVTNEKLFF	.	few	TRBV5-6	TRBJ1-4
TGTGCCAGTAGTCCCGGGCGTGAAGCTTTCTTT	CASSPGREAFF	.	.	TRBV12-3/TRBV12-4	TRBJ1-1
TGTGCCAGCAGTGAACTAGCGGGAAGCAATGAGCAGTTCTTC	CASSELAGSNEQFF	TRBD2	.	TRBV25-1	TRBJ2-1
TGTGCCAGCAGTAGTAACGCAGGGGCCCTCGCCTATGGCTACACCTTC	CASSSNAGALAYGYTF	.	few	TRBV27	TRBJ1-2
TGTGCCAGCAGCTTAGGAGAGGCTTCCTACGAGCAGTACTTC	CASSLGEASYEQYF	.	.	TRBV7-6	TRBJ2-7
TGCGCCAGCAGCCAGTCATTTGGGGGGGGGCCAGATACGCAGTATTTT	CASSQSFGGGPDTQYF	.	few	TRBV5-1	TRBJ2-3
TGTGCCAGCAGCCCTAATACAGGGCTTTGGGGCTATGGCTGCACCTTC	CASSPNTGLWGYGCTF	.	.	TRBV7-2	TRBJ1-2
TGTGCCTGGAAAGGGGAAAGGCTAACGGGGTACACCGGGGAGCTGTTTTTT	CAWKGERLTGYTGELFF	.	.	TRBV30	TRBJ2-2
TGTGCCATCGGTGAGTCGGGGACAGGCCGACAAGAGACCCAGTACTTC	CAIGESGTGRQETQYF	TRBD1	.	TRBV10-3	TRBJ2-5
TGTGCCAGCAGTTATACCGGGGCCGGCTACACCTTC	CASSYTGAGYTF	.	.	TRBV6-2/TRBV6-3	TRBJ1-2
TGTGCCAGCAGCTTAGGGCAGGTGTTGGATGGCTACACCTTC	CASSLGQVLDGYTF	.	.	TRBV7-9	TRBJ1-2
TGTGCCATCAGTGGACAGGGGGGCACAGATACGCAGTATTTT	CAISGQGGTDTQYF	TRBD1	few	TRBV10-3	TRBJ2-3
TGCAGTGCTCCGAACACTGAAGCTTTCTTT	CSAPNTEAFF	.	.	TRBV20-1	TRBJ1-1
TGTGCCAGCAATGCAGAGGTCTACAATGAGCAGTTCTTC	CASNAEVYNEQFF	.	.	TRBV25-1	TRBJ2-1
TGTGCCAGCAGTTACTCTAGCGGGGCCCTCAGGGATGAGCAGTTCTTC	CASSYSSGALRDEQFF	TRBD2	.	TRBV6-5	TRBJ2-1
TGTGCCAGCAGTGCCCGGGCTAGCGGGCTCTACGAGCAGTACTTC	CASSARASGLYEQYF	TRBD2	.	TRBV27	TRBJ2-7
TGCGCCAGCAGCCCGGGACTCTACTACGAGCAGTACTTC	CASSPGLYYEQYF	.	many	TRBV4-1	TRBJ2-7
TGTGCCAGCTCACCACAAAATAGCCTATCCTACGAGCAGTACTTC	CASSPQNSLSYEQYF	.	.	TRBV18	TRBJ2-7
TGCAGCGTCGCGATAGCCGGGGAGCTGTTTTTT	CSVAIAGELFF	.	many	TRBV29-1	TRBJ2-2
TGCGCCAGCAGCCCCTTTTTGGGGGGGACCTATGGCTACACCTTC	CASSPFLGGTYGYTF	.	.	TRBV10-1	TRBJ1-2
TGTGCCAGCAGTGATGACCTGGCGGGAGATACGCAGTATTTT	CASSDDLAGDTQYF	.	.	TRBV2	TRBJ2-3
TGTGCCAGCAGAATCGGACAGGGTGGAAATGGCTACACCTTC	CASRIGQGGNGYTF	TRBD1	.	TRBV6-5	TRBJ1-2
TGTGCCAGCAGCTTAGTTCTTTCTAGCGGAACTTACAATGAGCAGTACTTC	CASSLVLSSGTYNEQYF	TRBD2	once	TRBV7-2	TRBJ2-7
TGTGCCAGCAGTTCCACAGGGGCTTTTGGCGATGAGCAGTTCTTC	CASSSTGAFGDEQFF	TRBD1	many	TRBV6-5	TRBJ2-1
TGCGCCAGCACTTCGGGACTAGCGGACTACAATGAGCAGTACTTC	CASTSGLADYNEQYF	TRBD2	.	TRBV10-2	TRBJ2-7
TGTGCCAGCAGTTTCAGCGGGGGGTCAGATACGCAGTATTTT	CASSFSGGSDTQYF	TRBD2	.	TRBV12-3/TRBV12-4	TRBJ2-3